The rows below give T cell receptor beta chains drawn from one sample of a study of blood T cell repertoires in COVID-19. Sequencing used immunoSEQ multiplex PCR; TCRdb keeps in-frame clones, though not all of them. The sample carries about 240,000 clones, under 90% recorded once. Sample: PBMCs or T cells enriched from blood (not recorded which). The receptors were gathered from a woman aged 40 to 49 who had been exposed to COVID-19. Each CDR3 is given with its conserved first and last residue. The D gene is left open where the match is weak. Expanded clones are given a class, and other clones once, few, many or no size at all.

j_call | clone_size | d_call | v_call | cdr3_aa | cdr3_nt
TRBJ1-1 | NA | NA | TRBV5-8 | CASSLEPGYTEAFF | TGTGCCAGCAGCTTGGAACCCGGGTACACTGAAGCTTTCTTT
TRBJ2-3 | NA | NA | TRBV9 | CASSRGGGPDTQYF | TGTGCCAGCAGCCGAGGGGGGGGCCCAGATACGCAGTATTTT
TRBJ2-2 | NA | NA | TRBV7-2 | CASSLVPGSGTNTGELFF | TGTGCCAGCAGCTTAGTCCCAGGGTCTGGGACTAACACCGGGGAGCTGTTTTTT
TRBJ2-3 | NA | TRBD2 | TRBV7-9 | CASSLGLALPTDTQYF | TGTGCCAGCAGCTTGGGACTAGCGCTACCCACAGATACGCAGTATTTT
TRBJ1-1 | NA | TRBD1 | TRBV6-1 | CASSEPGGTANTEAFF | TGTGCCAGCAGTGAACCGGGGGGGACAGCGAACACTGAAGCTTTCTTT
TRBJ2-3 | many | NA | TRBV11-2 | CAVRKPSGFTDTQYF | TGTGCTGTGAGGAAACCCTCCGGCTTCACAGATACGCAGTATTTT
TRBJ2-5 | NA | TRBD2 | TRBV6-5 | CASSYSLWSGEETQYF | TGTGCCAGCAGTTACTCTCTGTGGAGCGGGGAAGAGACCCAGTACTTC
TRBJ1-4 | NA | NA | TRBV28 | CASGLINEKLFF | TGTGCCAGCGGACTGATTAATGAAAAACTGTTTTTT
TRBJ1-1 | once | NA | TRBV5-4 | CASSLGVNTEAFF | TGTGCCAGCAGCTTGGGAGTGAACACTGAAGCTTTCTTT
TRBJ1-1 | NA | NA | TRBV19 | CASRSPQGTEAFF | TGTGCCAGTAGATCACCTCAGGGAACTGAAGCTTTCTTT
TRBJ2-7 | NA | NA | TRBV6-2/TRBV6-3 | CASSYIHEQYF | TGTGCCAGCAGTTATATCCACGAGCAGTACTTC
TRBJ2-5 | NA | TRBD2 | TRBV18 | CASSPGGTSGEWQETQYF | TGTGCCAGCTCACCTGGTGGGACTAGCGGGGAGTGGCAAGAGACCCAGTACTTC
TRBJ2-3 | few | NA | TRBV5-1 | CASSSGGDSGAGSTDTQYF | TGCGCCAGCAGCTCAGGGGGAGATAGCGGGGCGGGTAGCACAGATACGCAGTATTTT
TRBJ2-2 | NA | TRBD1 | TRBV13 | CASSLGRQGVDTGELFF | TGTGCCAGCAGCTTGGGTCGGCAGGGGGTTGACACCGGGGAGCTGTTTTTT
TRBJ2-2 | few | TRBD1 | TRBV10-3 | CAIREGALGNANTGELFF | TGTGCCATCAGAGAGGGGGCTTTGGGGAACGCGAACACCGGGGAGCTGTTTTTT
TRBJ2-7 | NA | NA | TRBV29-1 | CSVRDTYEQYF | TGCAGCGTCCGGGACACTTACGAGCAGTACTTC
TRBJ1-5 | NA | TRBD1 | TRBV20-1 | CSATDRGNQPQHF | TGCAGTGCTACTGACAGGGGAAATCAGCCCCAGCATTTT
TRBJ1-2 | NA | NA | TRBV19 | CASNLLGQNYGYTF | TGTGCCAGTAACCTCCTTGGGCAGAACTATGGCTACACCTTC
TRBJ2-3 | NA | NA | TRBV20-1 | CSASGVVGFSTDTQYF | TGCAGTGCTAGTGGAGTTGTTGGTTTCAGCACAGATACGCAGTATTTT
TRBJ1-5 | NA | NA | TRBV19 | CASSGDQPQHF | TGTGCCAGCAGCGGGGATCAGCCCCAGCATTTT
TRBJ2-1 | once | TRBD2 | TRBV30 | CAWSGASSGGLGNEQFF | TGTGCCTGGAGTGGGGCGAGTAGCGGGGGATTAGGGAATGAGCAGTTCTTC
TRBJ1-3 | NA | NA | TRBV3-1/TRBV3-2 | CASSPSGTGNTIYF | TGTGCCAGCAGCCCAAGCGGAACTGGAAACACCATATATTTT
TRBJ2-6 | NA | NA | TRBV4-3 | CASSQEALSGANVLTF | TGCGCCAGCAGCCAAGAAGCACTCTCTGGGGCCAACGTCCTGACTTTC
TRBJ2-7 | NA | NA | TRBV28 | CASSSGTPIPYEQYF | TGTGCCAGCAGTTCCGGGACACCTATTCCCTACGAGCAGTACTTC
TRBJ1-2 | once | NA | TRBV11-2 | CASSNQQANYGYTF | TGTGCCAGCAGCAACCAACAGGCGAACTATGGCTACACCTTC
TRBJ1-2 | NA | NA | TRBV27 | CASRRTGNYGYTF | TGTGCCAGCCGGAGAACAGGGAACTATGGCTACACCTTC
TRBJ2-3 | NA | NA | TRBV7-2 | CASSPRRSRTDTQYF | TGTGCCAGCAGCCCGCGTCGGAGTCGAACAGATACGCAGTATTTT
TRBJ2-3 | NA | TRBD2 | TRBV5-1 | CASSRGTSGGGIIDTQYF | TGCGCCAGCAGCCGCGGGACTAGCGGGGGCGGGATCATAGATACGCAGTATTTT
TRBJ1-5 | NA | NA | TRBV30 | CAWGQTGQPQHF | TGTGCCTGGGGACAGACGGGACAGCCCCAGCATTTT
TRBJ1-4 | NA | NA | TRBV5-1 | CASSLGIEGVNEKLFF | TGCGCCAGCAGCTTGGGGATTGAAGGGGTGAATGAAAAACTGTTTTTT
TRBJ2-5 | few | NA | TRBV5-1 | CASAEETQYF | TGCGCCAGCGCGGAAGAGACCCAGTACTTC
TRBJ2-7 | NA | NA | TRBV7-2 | CASRSGTAGLPQYF | TGTGCCAGCAGGTCCGGGACAGCGGGCCTCCCTCAGTACTTC
TRBJ1-5 | once | TRBD1 | TRBV6-5 | CASKRDRETNQPQHF | TGTGCCAGCAAGAGGGACAGGGAGACGAATCAGCCCCAGCATTTT
TRBJ1-2 | NA | TRBD1 | TRBV27 | CASSWTGNYGYTF | TGTGCCAGCAGTTGGACAGGGAACTATGGCTACACCTTC
TRBJ1-1 | NA | NA | TRBV7-9 | CASSAGFLTEAFF | TGTGCCAGCAGCGCGGGGTTCCTCACTGAAGCTTTCTTT
TRBJ1-4 | NA | TRBD1 | TRBV28 | CASSPGAGGNEKLFF | TGTGCCAGCAGTCCCGGAGCAGGGGGTAACGAAAAACTGTTTTTT
TRBJ1-5 | NA | NA | TRBV19 | CASNDGYSNQPQHF | TGTGCCAGTAACGACGGGTATAGCAATCAGCCCCAGCATTTT
TRBJ1-5 | NA | NA | TRBV27 | CASSLMGAVGQPQHF | TGTGCCAGCAGTTTAATGGGGGCGGTCGGTCAGCCCCAGCATTTT
TRBJ2-3 | once | TRBD2 | TRBV5-1 | CASSDVIAGGTDTQYF | TGCGCCAGCAGCGATGTCATAGCGGGGGGCACAGATACGCAGTATTTT
TRBJ1-5 | NA | NA | TRBV19 | CASSMRRQTQQNQPQHF | TGTGCCAGTAGTATGCGCAGACAGACCCAACAAAATCAGCCCCAGCATTTT
TRBJ1-1 | NA | NA | TRBV24-1 | CASVVIGSTEAFF | TGTGCCTCTGTAGTAATTGGGAGCACTGAAGCTTTCTTT
TRBJ1-2 | NA | NA | TRBV9 | CASSAGQTNYGYTF | TGTGCCAGCAGCGCCGGACAAACTAACTATGGCTACACCTTC
TRBJ1-4 | NA | NA | TRBV5-1 | CASSPLEWPRSPMEEKLFF | TGCGCCAGCAGCCCCCTGGAGTGGCCGAGGTCCCCTATGGAGGAAAAACTGTTTTTT
TRBJ1-2 | NA | TRBD1 | TRBV9 | CASSTGTGEYGYTF | TGTGCCAGCAGCACTGGGACAGGAGAATATGGCTACACCTTC
TRBJ1-3 | NA | TRBD1 | TRBV19 | CTSTGGQVFSGNTIYF | TGCACCTCCACAGGGGGACAGGTGTTCTCTGGAAACACCATATATTTT
TRBJ2-7 | NA | TRBD2 | TRBV18 | CASSPMETSGGHYEQYF | TGTGCCAGCTCCCCTATGGAGACTAGCGGGGGCCACTACGAGCAGTACTTC
TRBJ1-2 | NA | NA | TRBV7-9 | CASSLVEGRGYTF | TGTGCCAGCAGCTTAGTGGAGGGGCGAGGCTACACCTTC
TRBJ2-7 | NA | TRBD2 | TRBV11-2 | CASSLETQAGGSYPYEQYF | TGTGCCAGCAGCTTAGAAACCCAAGCGGGGGGTTCCTATCCCTACGAGCAGTACTTC
TRBJ1-2 | once | NA | TRBV6-5 | CASSYMGGDYGYTF | TGTGCCAGCAGTTACATGGGGGGGGACTATGGCTACACCTTC
TRBJ2-2 | NA | TRBD1 | TRBV5-6 | CASSLQGAIPGELFF | TGTGCCAGCAGCTTGCAGGGGGCCATCCCCGGGGAGCTGTTTTTT
TRBJ2-7 | once | TRBD1 | TRBV7-8 | CASRTGTDPYEQYF | TGTGCCAGCAGGACCGGGACAGACCCCTACGAGCAGTACTTC
TRBJ1-2 | NA | NA | TRBV10-3 | CAIRSGGGGYTF | TGTGCCATCAGAAGCGGGGGGGGTGGCTACACCTTC
TRBJ2-1 | NA | TRBD2 | TRBV19 | CASSIAGTSGGAYNEQFF | TGTGCCAGTAGTATAGCTGGGACTAGCGGGGGGGCCTACAATGAGCAGTTCTTC
TRBJ1-1 | NA | TRBD1 | TRBV2 | CASLKQGGQNTEAFF | TGTGCCAGCCTTAAACAGGGGGGACAGAACACTGAAGCTTTCTTT
TRBJ1-2 | NA | NA | TRBV4-1 | CASSQVSGNYGYTF | TGCGCCAGCAGCCAAGTGAGCGGGAACTATGGCTACACCTTC